This TCR beta chain was observed in a study of vaccination effects on CD4 cells after COVID-19. Looking at the study overall: Participants received two doses of either the BNT162b2 or mRNA-1273 vaccine. Study findings and constraints: Among infection- and vaccine-induced clones, marked clonal contraction occurred late after vaccination.

ViraFEST assay sequencing came after antigen-specific CD4+ T cells were expanded with viral peptide pools. Scientists isolated CD4+ T cells after a roughly nine-day culture period ended. The vaccine recipients had no prior SARS-CoV-2 infection, with negative nucleocapsid antibodies. A density of around 2 million PBMC per well was used; these cells were cultured with around 11 IU/ml IL-2 and roughly 9.5 ug/ml peptides. Half-medium replacement with IL-2 medium occurred on days 3 and 7. Sequencing was performed with immunoSEQ multiplex PCR; in TCRdb, only in-frame clones are kept and a portion is missing. The sample records some 41,000 clones, around 78% being singletons. There are 17 residues in the CDR3. V was pared by 5 bases and J by 6 bases, with 7 bases of the junction left unmatched. CDR1 is MNHNY, CDR2 SVGAGI, per germline (reference sequence). With regard to this clone: The antigen is not known.

The sequencing used CD4+ T cells from PBMCs cultured with SARS-CoV-2 spike peptides, collected before COVID-19 vaccination. This rearrangement joins TRBV6-6 to TRBJ2-1, with 16 bases aligning to TRBD2. The source is a human donor who received a COVID-19 vaccine. The CDR3 region is CASSPGTSGGAGNEQFF. CDR3 bases: TGTGCCAGCAGTCCCGGGACTAGCGGGGGGGCCGGCAATGAGCAGTTCTTC.